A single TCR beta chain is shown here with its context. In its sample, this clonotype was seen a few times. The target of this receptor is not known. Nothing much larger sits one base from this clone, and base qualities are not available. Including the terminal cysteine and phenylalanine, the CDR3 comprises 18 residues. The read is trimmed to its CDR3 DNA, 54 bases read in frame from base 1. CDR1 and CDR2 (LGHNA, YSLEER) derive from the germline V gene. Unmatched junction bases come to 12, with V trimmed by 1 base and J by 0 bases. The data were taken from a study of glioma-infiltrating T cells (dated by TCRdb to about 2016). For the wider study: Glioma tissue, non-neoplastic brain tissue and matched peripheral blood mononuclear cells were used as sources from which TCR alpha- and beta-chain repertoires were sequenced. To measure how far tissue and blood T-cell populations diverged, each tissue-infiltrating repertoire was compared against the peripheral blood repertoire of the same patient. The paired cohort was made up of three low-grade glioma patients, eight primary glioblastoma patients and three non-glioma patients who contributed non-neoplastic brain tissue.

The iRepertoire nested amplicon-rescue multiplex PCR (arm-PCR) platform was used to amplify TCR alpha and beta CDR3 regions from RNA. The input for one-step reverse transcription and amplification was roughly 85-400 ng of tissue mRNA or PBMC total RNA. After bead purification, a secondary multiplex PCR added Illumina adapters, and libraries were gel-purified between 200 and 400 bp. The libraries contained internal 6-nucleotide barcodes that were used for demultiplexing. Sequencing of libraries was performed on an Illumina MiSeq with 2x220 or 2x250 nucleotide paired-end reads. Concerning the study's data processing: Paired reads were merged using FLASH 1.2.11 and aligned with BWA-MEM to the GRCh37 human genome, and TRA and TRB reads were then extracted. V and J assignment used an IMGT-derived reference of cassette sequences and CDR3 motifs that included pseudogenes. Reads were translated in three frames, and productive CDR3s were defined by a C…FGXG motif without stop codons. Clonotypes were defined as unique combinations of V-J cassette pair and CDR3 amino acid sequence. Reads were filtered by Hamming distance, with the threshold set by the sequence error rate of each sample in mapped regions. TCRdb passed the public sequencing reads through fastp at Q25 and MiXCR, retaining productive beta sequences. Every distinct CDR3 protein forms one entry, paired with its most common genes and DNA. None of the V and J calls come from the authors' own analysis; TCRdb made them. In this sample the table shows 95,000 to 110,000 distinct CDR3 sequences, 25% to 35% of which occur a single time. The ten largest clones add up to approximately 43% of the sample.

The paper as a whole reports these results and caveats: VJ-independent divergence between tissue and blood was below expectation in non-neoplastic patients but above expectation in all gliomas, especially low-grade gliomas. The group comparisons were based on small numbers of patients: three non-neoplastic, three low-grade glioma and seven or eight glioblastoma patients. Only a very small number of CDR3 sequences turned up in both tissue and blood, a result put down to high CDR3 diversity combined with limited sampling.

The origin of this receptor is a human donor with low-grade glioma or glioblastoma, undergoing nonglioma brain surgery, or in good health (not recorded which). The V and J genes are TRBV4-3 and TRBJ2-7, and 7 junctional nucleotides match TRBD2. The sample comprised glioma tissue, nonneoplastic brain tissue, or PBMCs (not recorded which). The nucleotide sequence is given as TGCGCCAGCAGCCAAGCGCCTTCCCGGGGACTACTCTCCTACGAGCAGTACTTC. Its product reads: CASSQAPSRGLLSYEQYF.